This passage covers 20 T cell receptor beta chains from one sample sequenced in a study of blood T cells in healthy people across ages. Next came a second PCR, run for about 7 to 11 cycles, which used a sample-barcoded 5' primer along with a J-beta primer mix. TCRdb recomputed calls from the 5' RACE reads with MiXCR, one row per CDR3 protein. Among about 640,000 distinct CDR3 sequences listed, approximately 30% were seen once. The material sequenced was blood. The receptors come from a woman over 75 in good health.

A note on this clonotype: Given a much more abundant clone one base away, this may be a read error. The chain couples TRBV11-1 to TRBJ2-5; D tentatively fits TRBD1 or TRBD2 (5 bases each). V lost 5 bases to trimming and J lost 0 bases, with 16 bases between them. Germline values: CDR1 SGHAT, CDR2 FQDESV (reference sequence). The CDR3 totals 16 residues. CDR3 loop: CASSPRGALHQETQYF. For the CDR3, the DNA is TGTGCCAGCAGCCCGAGGGGAGCCCTACACCAAGAGACCCAGTACTTC.

A remark on this clonotype: Since a much larger clone is just one base distant, this may be a read error. This rearrangement joins TRBV5-1 to TRBJ2-5; TRBD1 matches at 10 bases. The CDR3 runs 14 residues. Losses at the gene ends were 4 bases for V and 11 bases for J; bases not matched to a gene: 11. In germline, CDR1 is SGHRS, CDR2 YFSETQ. For the CDR3, the DNA is TGCGCCAGCAGCGGGAGACAGGGGGCAGATGAGCAGTACTTC. Encoded protein: CASSGRQGADEQYF. The full variable domain, with the rest looked up from reference TRBV5-1 and TRBJ2-5, is KAGVTQTPRYLIKTRGQQVTLSCSPISGHRSVSWYQQTPGQGLQFLFEYFSETQRNKGNFPGRFSGRQFSNSRSEMNVSTLELGDSALYLCASSGRQGADEQYFGPGTRLLVL.

On this clonotype: A much bigger clone sits one base away, suggesting this may be a read error. The V call is TRBV11-1, the J call TRBJ2-7, with D hard to call. Germline V gene lookup returns CDR1 SGHAT and CDR2 FQDESV (reference sequence). The germline V and J ends were trimmed by 7 bases and 7 bases, with 17 bases remaining between them. The CDR3 length is 13 residues. CDR3 nucleotides: TGTGCCAGCAACCTTGGTCTTGAGCGAGAGCAGTACTTC. It encodes CASNLGLEREQYF.

The rearrangement uses TRBV20-1 and TRBJ2-4; maybe TRBD1 (6 bases). Trimming left V 0 bases short and J 9 bases short, with 21 bases between. Germline lookup yields CDR1 DFQATT and CDR2 SNEGSKA (reference sequence). CDR3 length: 16 amino acids. The CDR3 is CSARETGRTARGIQYF. The CDR3, as DNA: TGCAGTGCTAGAGAGACCGGACGGACAGCTAGGGGCATTCAGTACTTC.

This sequence joins TRBV19 and TRBJ2-3; tentatively, D is TRBD1 (6 bases). The V gene lost 5 bases and the J gene lost 3 bases, with 24 bases spanning the gap. The CDR3 has 18 amino acids. Germline V gene sequence: CDR1 LNHDA, CDR2 SQIVND (reference sequence). This CDR3 reads CASSPAIAGQTDTDTQYF. DNA for the CDR3: TGTGCCAGTAGTCCGGCTATCGCAGGACAGACAGATACAGATACGCAGTATTTT.

To note about this clonotype: This may come from a read error, since a much larger clone is one base off. The chain recombines TRBV5-1 with TRBJ2-1, with 8 bases aligning to TRBD2. The closer fit of TRBJ2-7 to the DNA end suggests the J call may be wrong. Germline V CDR1 and CDR2: SGHRS, YFSETQ. The CDR3 covers 15 residues. The CDR3 here is CASSFTGGAGNEQYF. Written as DNA, the CDR3 is TGCGCCAGCAGCTTCACCGGGGGGGCCGGCAATGAGCAGTACTTC.

This clonotype occurred a few times. With a much larger clone just one base away, this may be a read error. V is TRBV7-3 and J is TRBJ2-3, with D possibly matching TRBD2 (5 bases). This CDR3 has 14 amino acids. Germline values: CDR1 SGHTA, CDR2 FQGTGA. The germline V and J ends were trimmed by 6 bases and 1 base, with 11 bases remaining between them. The CDR3: CASRFGRGTDTQYF. CDR3 sequence (DNA): TGTGCCAGCAGGTTTGGGCGGGGCACAGATACGCAGTATTTT.

Ten or more counts support this clonotype. The V call is TRBV5-1, the J call TRBJ1-2, with 8 nucleotides matching TRBD1. CDR3 size: 15 residues. Trimming at V came to 2 bases and at J to 5 bases, leaving 8 bases not matched to a gene. Looked up from germline, CDR1 is SGHRS and CDR2 is YFSETQ. CDR3 in amino acids: CASSLRTGFGYGYTF. CDR3 DNA: TGCGCCAGCAGCTTACGGACAGGGTTTGGGTATGGCTACACCTTC.

V and J are TRBV20-1 and TRBJ2-3; 9 positions match TRBD2. The trim removed 3 bases at V and 2 bases at J, leaving 3 bases unmatched. CDR1 DFQATT and CDR2 SNEGSKA come from the germline V gene (reference sequence). The CDR3 totals 14 residues. The CDR3 sequence: CSASGGGATDTQYF. The CDR3 coding sequence is TGCAGTGCTAGTGGCGGGGGGGCCACAGATACGCAGTATTTT.

This clonotype was detected only a few times. DNA for the CDR3: TGTGCCAGCAGCTCGGAGGGATACAATGAGCAGTTCTTC. It translates to CASSSEGYNEQFF. The rearrangement links TRBV3-1 to TRBJ2-1; D possibly corresponds to TRBD2 (6 bases). V was pared by 5 bases and J by 4 bases, with 9 bases between. The CDR3 is 13 residues long. CDR1 is LGHDT and CDR2 is YNNKEL in the germline V gene (reference sequence).

The sample holds many counts of this clonotype. The J gene is TRBJ2-3, the V gene TRBV20-1; 8 bases are shared with TRBD2. Per the germline V gene, CDR1 is DFQATT and CDR2 is SNEGSKA (reference sequence). Trimming removed 6 bases from V and 0 bases from J; junction bases left unmatched: 5. The CDR3 consists of 14 residues. The CDR3 DNA reads as TGCAGTGCACCCCCGGGGGGGAGCACAGATACGCAGTATTTT. It codes for CSAPPGGSTDTQYF.

The table lists this clonotype with many counts. Relative to the germline gene, one junction end is altered; a read error may explain this. The chain uses TRBV7-7 and TRBJ2-1; 9 nucleotides match TRBD1. Germline CDR1 is SSHAT and CDR2 is FNYEAQ (reference sequence). This CDR3 region has 17 residues. The CDR3 sequence: CASSLGGGQGRYNEQFF. For the CDR3, the DNA is TGTGCTAGCAGCTTAGGGGGGGGACAGGGAAGATACAATGAGCAGTTCTTC. The full variable domain, with the rest looked up from reference TRBV7-7 and TRBJ2-1, is GAGVSQSPRYKVTKRGQDVTLRCDPISSHATLYWYQQALGQGPEFLTYFNYEAQPDKSGLPSDRFSAERPEGSISTLTIQRTEQRDSAMYRCASSLGGGQGRYNEQFFGPGTRLTVL.

Concerning this clonotype: A much larger clone lies one base from this, so it may be a read error. This rearrangement joins TRBV10-2 to TRBJ2-5; 7 bases fit TRBD2. The CDR3 extends over 13 amino acids. The V gene's germline CDR1 is WSHSY and CDR2 SAAADI. Trimming cost V 2 bases and J 11 bases; bases outside gene matches: 8. In nucleotides, the CDR3 is TGCGCCAGCAGTGAGGGGACTAACGTTGGGCAGTACTTC. Its translation is CASSEGTNVGQYF.

This clonotype came up many times. The chain links TRBV6-1 to TRBJ1-5; weak D call: TRBD1 (5 bases). Germline V lookup: CDR1 MNHNS, CDR2 SASEGT. The CDR3 runs to 16 residues. V lost 8 bases, J lost 1 base, and 18 bases lay in between. The CDR3 region is CASLEGRARSNQPQHF. In DNA, the CDR3 is TGTGCCAGCCTCGAGGGGAGGGCGCGGAGCAATCAGCCCCAGCATTTT.

This clonotype was recorded once. The J gene is TRBJ2-1, the V gene TRBV6-5; 9 positions agree with TRBD2. V was clipped by 1 base and J by 3 bases; unmatched bases: 7. There are 17 residues in the CDR3. CDR1 and CDR2 from the germline V gene are MNHEY and SVGAGI. CDR3 in DNA: TGTGCCAGCAGTTACTACGTGATAGCGGGGGTCTACAATGAGCAGTTCTTC. It codes for CASSYYVIAGVYNEQFF.

The chain uses TRBV5-1 and TRBJ2-2; D might be TRBD1 (6 bases). CDR1 SGHRS and CDR2 YFSETQ come from the germline V gene. With 0 bases removed from V and 3 bases from J, the gap between germline ends came to 9 bases. CDR3 length equals 15 residues. The CDR3 DNA follows: TGCGCCAGCAGCTTGGATTCAGGGGACACCGGGGAGCTGTTTTTT. Residues: CASSLDSGDTGELFF.

The chain links TRBV20-1 to TRBJ2-7, with a possible D match to TRBD1 (6 bases). CDR1 is DFQATT and CDR2 is SNEGSKA in the germline V gene (reference sequence). This CDR3 is built from 14 residues. Trimming took 0 bases from V and 3 from J, leaving 12 bases between them. The CDR3 nucleotides read TGCAGTGCTAGAGAGGGGGCGGATAACTACGAGCAGTACTTC. Translating gives CSAREGADNYEQYF.

This clonotype was detected a few times. This chain links TRBV7-2 with TRBJ2-5; 9 bases are shared with TRBD2. CDR3 size: 16 residues. Germline CDR1 is SGHTA and CDR2 is FQGNSA. V was clipped by 6 bases and J by 2 bases; unmatched bases: 10. The DNA of the CDR3 is TGTGCCAGCAGTCCCCCGGGGCTAGCGGGACAAGAGACCCAGTACTTC. This sequence encodes CASSPPGLAGQETQYF.

This clonotype was observed a few times. Given a much more abundant clone one base away, this may be a read error. The chain uses TRBV11-2 and TRBJ1-2; D remains unclear. V was cut by 0 bases and J by 0 bases, with 2 bases left in between. The germline gives CDR1 SGHAT, CDR2 FQNNGV. The CDR3 spans 13 residues. The CDR3 DNA sequence: TGTGCCAGCAGCTTAGAGACTAACTATGGCTACACCTTC. It specifies CASSLETNYGYTF.

This chain joins TRBV6-2 or TRBV6-3 and TRBJ2-7, with D uncertain. Germline CDR1 and CDR2: MNHEY and SVGEGT. This CDR3 is 12 amino acids long. The V and J ends lost 8 bases and 3 bases respectively, with 11 bases between them. In DNA form, the CDR3 reads TGTGCCAGCGGTATCTCCAGCTACGAGCAGTACTTC. Residues: CASGISSYEQYF.